These 11 T cell receptor beta chains share one sample of origin, sequenced in a study of blood T cell repertoires in COVID-19. TCRdb's table, derived via immunoSEQ multiplex PCR, lists solely in-frame clones and lacks some. The data show 220,000 or so clones, under 90% seen once. The sequenced material came from peripheral blood. These receptor sequences come from a woman at least 80 years old with acute or convalescent COVID-19.

The rearrangement joins TRBV12-3 or TRBV12-4 to TRBJ1-2, with 7 bases fitting TRBD1. V lost 5 bases, J lost 8 bases, and 5 bases stayed unmatched. The CDR3 is made up of 12 amino acids. Written as DNA, the CDR3 is TGTGCCAGCAGTAAACAGGGGTTAGGCTACACCTTC. Protein: CASSKQGLGYTF.

This chain links TRBV2 with TRBJ1-5, with TRBD1 as a possible D gene (6 bases). The CDR3 is 14 residues long. Trimming took off 1 base at V and 2 bases at J, with 6 bases between the two ends. The germline V gene encodes CDR1 SNHLY and CDR2 FYNNEI. As DNA, the CDR3 is TGTGCCAGCAGTGAAGACAGGGGCAATCAGCCCCAGCATTTT. This sequence encodes CASSEDRGNQPQHF.

This rearrangement joins TRBV7-3 to TRBJ2-3, with 13 nucleotides matching TRBD2. The V and J ends lost 1 base and 4 bases, in that order; junction bases with no gene match: 11. The CDR3 has 19 amino acids. Germline CDR1 is SGHTA and CDR2 is FQGTGA. CDR3 DNA sequence: TGTGCCAGCAGCTTAAGGGGAAGACTAGCGGGGGGTGTCCCAGATACGCAGTATTTT. As protein: CASSLRGRLAGGVPDTQYF.

V gene TRBV19 combines with J gene TRBJ1-2, with 8 bases lining up with TRBD1. Germline loops: CDR1 LNHDA, CDR2 SQIVND (reference sequence). The ends lost 4 bases at V and 0 bases at J; junction bases unmatched: 7. The CDR3 is made up of 16 amino acids. The CDR3 reads CASSNGQGIANYGYTF. As DNA, the CDR3 is TGTGCCAGTAGTAACGGACAGGGAATAGCTAACTATGGCTACACCTTC.

The chain joins TRBV18 to TRBJ1-4, with D perhaps matching TRBD1 (6 bases). The CDR3 consists of 14 residues. Trimming took off 1 base at V and 8 bases at J, with 11 bases between the two ends. Per germline, CDR1 KGHSH and CDR2 LQKENI. CDR3 nucleotide sequence: TGTGCCAGCTCACCACAGACAGGTGGCGAAAAACTGTTTTTT. Encoded protein: CASSPQTGGEKLFF.

CDR3 in amino acids: CATKAGGTDTQYF. CDR3 DNA: TGTGCCACCAAGGCGGGGGGCACAGATACGCAGTATTTT. This chain links TRBV24-1 with TRBJ2-3, with TRBD2 matching over 7 bases. With 8 bases clipped from V and 1 base from J, the junction kept 2 bases outside the gene matches. CDR3 length: 13 residues. Germline V gene sequence: CDR1 KGHDR, CDR2 SFDVKD.

This sequence joins TRBV10-3 and TRBJ2-2, with TRBD1 identical over 9 bases. Germline trimming cut 2 bases from V and 5 bases from J; bases unmatched to any gene: 3. This CDR3 has 15 residues. Germline V gives CDR1 ENHRY, CDR2 SYGVKD. CDR3 nucleotides: TGTGCCATCAGTGAGACAGGGGGCGGAACCGGGGAGCTGTTTTTT. Amino acid sequence: CAISETGGGTGELFF.

V gene TRBV6-2 or TRBV6-3 combines with J gene TRBJ1-5; the D gene is possibly TRBD1 (6 bases). Trimming removed 2 bases from V and 4 bases from J, with 12 bases in between. CDR1 and CDR2 from the germline V gene are MNHEY and SVGEGT. The CDR3 runs to 15 residues. The CDR3 reads CASSYPGVGNQPQHF. For the CDR3, the DNA is TGTGCCAGCAGTTACCCAGGGGTTGGAAATCAGCCCCAGCATTTT.

The J gene is TRBJ2-3, the V gene TRBV7-7; 8 bases are shared with TRBD2. The CDR3 extends over 14 amino acids. The V segment lost 5 bases and the J segment 4 bases; nucleotides outside the gene matches: 5. Germline CDR1 reads SSHAT; CDR2 reads FNYEAQ (reference sequence). The CDR3 DNA reads TGTGCCAGCAGCCCAGGACTAGCTTCAGATACGCAGTATTTT. As protein: CASSPGLASDTQYF.

This clone was counted only a few times. V usage is TRBV7-8 and J usage is TRBJ1-6, with 10 bases lining up with TRBD1. Germline V gene sequence: CDR1 SGHVS, CDR2 FQNEAQ. This CDR3 comprises 14 residues. V trimming: 3 bases; J trimming: 10 bases; junction bases outside the gene matches: 3. The CDR3 DNA reads TGTGCCAGCAGCTTCGGACAGGGGGTATCACCCCTCCACTTT. Translated, it gives CASSFGQGVSPLHF.

This chain connects TRBV11-2 to TRBJ2-7; 8 bases are shared with TRBD2. Germline CDR1 SGHAT, CDR2 FQNNGV. V trimming: 3 bases; J trimming: 0 bases; junction bases outside the gene matches: 1. The CDR3 spans 14 residues. In DNA form, the CDR3 reads TGTGCCAGCAGCTTTAGCGGGGACTCCTACGAGCAGTACTTC. This translates into CASSFSGDSYEQYF.